This is a list of T cell receptor beta chains from one sample in a study of human T cells and chemical hapten exposure. TCRdb re-derived calls from the RACE reads in MiXCR, one entry per CDR3 protein. Of approximately 110,000 distinct CDR3 sequences listed, about 10% are singletons. Sequencing was performed on whole blood, taken in connection with sensitization to the hapten diphenylcyclopropenone (DPC). Every receptor here comes from a woman in her forties with alopecia areata. Some clones in this sample may be carry-over from other donors' samples. Each CDR3 is given with its conserved first and last residue. D genes are given only for firm matches. Size is stated for part of the rows, as once, few or many counts, or as a class when the clone is expanded.

clone_size | j_call | v_call | d_call | cdr3_aa | cdr3_nt
. | TRBJ2-5 | TRBV7-8 | . | CASSLLERLLRGTQYF | TGTGCCAGCAGCTTATTAGAGAGGCTCCTCCGTGGGACCCAGTACTTC
few | TRBJ2-3 | TRBV9 | . | CASSVEGGSTNTQYF | TGTGCCAGCAGCGTAGAGGGGGGGAGCACGAATACGCAGTATTTT
. | TRBJ2-3 | TRBV15 | TRBD2 | CATRWRELSTDTQYF | TGTGCCACCAGATGGCGGGAGTTGAGCACAGATACGCAGTATTTT
many | TRBJ2-3 | TRBV20-1 | . | CSARDLAGKSADTQYF | TGCAGTGCTAGAGATCTGGCGGGAAAGAGTGCAGATACGCAGTATTTT
many | TRBJ2-7 | TRBV6-5 | TRBD1 | CASSPVGQDSYEQYF | TGTGCCAGCAGTCCCGTGGGACAGGACTCCTACGAGCAGTACTTC
. | TRBJ2-3 | TRBV5-1 | . | CASSLSQDTDTQYF | TGCGCCAGCAGCTTGTCTCAGGACACAGATACGCAGTATTTT
many | TRBJ2-5 | TRBV10-3 | . | CAISESRGTQYF | TGTGCCATCAGTGAGTCGCGGGGGACCCAGTACTTC
few | TRBJ2-3 | TRBV10-3 | . | CAISESRQPTDTQYF | TGTGCCATCAGTGAGTCCCGACAGCCAACAGATACGCAGTATTTT
. | TRBJ2-7 | TRBV6-2/TRBV6-3 | . | CASSYTSQGKRARIDEQYF | TGTGCCAGCAGTTACACAAGCCAAGGAAAGCGAGCCCGAATTGACGAGCAGTACTTC
. | TRBJ2-1 | TRBV7-2 | TRBD2 | CASSLAPLAGGGEQFF | TGTGCCAGCAGCTTAGCCCCCCTAGCGGGAGGTGGGGAGCAGTTCTTC
few | TRBJ2-2 | TRBV25-1 | . | CASRTAYTGELFF | TGTGCCAGCAGGACGGCCTACACCGGGGAGCTGTTTTTT
. | TRBJ2-3 | TRBV6-5 | . | CASSTQRDTQYF | TGTGCCAGCAGTACCCAGCGCGATACGCAGTATTTT
. | TRBJ2-7 | TRBV7-2 | . | CASRRRDLVGEQYF | TGTGCCAGCAGACGTCGGGACCTTGTTGGAGAGCAGTACTTC
. | TRBJ2-2 | TRBV3-1 | . | CASRQEYGELFF | TGTGCCAGCAGGCAAGAATACGGGGAGCTGTTTTTT
few | TRBJ1-3 | TRBV28 | . | CASSAPGLPGNTIYF | TGTGCCAGCAGCGCACCTGGGTTGCCTGGAAACACCATATATTTT
. | TRBJ1-2 | TRBV6-2/TRBV6-3 | . | CASNSLTGRYYGYTF | TGTGCCAGCAACTCCCTCACCGGACGGTACTATGGCTACACCTTC
. | TRBJ2-2 | TRBV5-1 | . | CASSLDSTTGTGELFF | TGCGCCAGCAGCTTGGATTCTACCACAGGGACCGGGGAGCTGTTTTTT
many | TRBJ1-5 | TRBV7-6 | . | CASSLVVVVVTRRWGTQPQHF | TGTGCCAGCAGCTTAGTCGTGGTGGTAGTGACGAGGAGATGGGGTACCCAGCCCCAGCATTTT
many | TRBJ1-2 | TRBV6-5 | . | CASRGEGYGYTF | TGTGCCAGCAGGGGGGAGGGGTATGGCTACACCTTC
many | TRBJ2-7 | TRBV11-2 | TRBD1 | CASSTPGTGPLEQYF | TGTGCCAGCAGCACACCTGGGACAGGCCCCCTGGAGCAGTACTTC
. | TRBJ2-7 | TRBV7-2 | TRBD2 | CASSLESSGSIYEQYF | TGTGCCAGCAGCTTAGAGTCTAGCGGGAGTATCTACGAGCAGTACTTC
many | TRBJ2-2 | TRBV12-3/TRBV12-4 | . | CASAPAPGELFF | TGTGCCAGCGCCCCGGCCCCGGGGGAGCTGTTTTTT
few | TRBJ2-2 | TRBV10-3 | . | CAISSTGELFF | TGTGCCATCAGTAGTACAGGGGAGCTGTTTTTT
many | TRBJ2-1 | TRBV28 | TRBD2 | CASSLIRTSDEQFF | TGTGCCAGCAGTTTGATTCGGACTAGCGATGAGCAGTTCTTC
. | TRBJ2-1 | TRBV6-2/TRBV6-3 | TRBD2 | CASTDAGGEQFF | TGTGCCAGCACCGACGCGGGAGGGGAGCAGTTCTTC
. | TRBJ2-7 | TRBV15 | TRBD1 | CATSRGGQGAYEQYF | TGTGCCACCAGCAGAGGAGGTCAGGGGGCCTACGAGCAGTACTTC
many | TRBJ1-2 | TRBV29-1 | . | CSSRGDGYTF | TGCAGCTCCCGAGGGGATGGCTACACCTTC
many | TRBJ1-5 | TRBV19 | TRBD1 | CASSKSPGTGSNQPQHF | TGTGCCAGTAGTAAGAGTCCCGGGACAGGGTCCAATCAGCCCCAGCATTTT
few | TRBJ2-7 | TRBV28 | . | CASSFLDRSYEQYF | TGTGCCAGCAGTTTCCTGGACCGCTCCTACGAGCAGTACTTC
many | TRBJ2-1 | TRBV6-2/TRBV6-3 | . | CASSFEAGFGEQFF | TGTGCCAGCAGTTTCGAGGCTGGGTTTGGTGAGCAGTTCTTC
many | TRBJ2-1 | TRBV5-1 | TRBD2 | CASSLGLAGVNEQFF | TGCGCCAGCAGCTTGGGACTAGCGGGAGTAAATGAGCAGTTCTTC
many | TRBJ2-5 | TRBV6-5 | . | CASCRASAKETQYF | TGTGCCAGCTGCCGGGCCTCAGCGAAAGAGACCCAGTACTTC
. | TRBJ2-5 | TRBV7-2 | . | CASSLDLGGETQYF | TGTGCCAGCAGCTTAGATCTAGGCGGGGAGACCCAGTACTTC
few | TRBJ2-7 | TRBV20-1 | . | CSASGNEQYF | TGCAGTGCTAGTGGTAACGAGCAGTACTTC
many | TRBJ1-1 | TRBV7-2 | . | CASSSTRTGRTWTEAFF | TGTGCCAGCAGCTCCACGCGAACGGGACGGACGTGGACTGAAGCTTTCTTT
few | TRBJ2-7 | TRBV2 | . | CASSERGQRFNYEQYF | TGTGCCAGCAGTGAACGGGGGCAGAGATTTAACTACGAGCAGTACTTC
few | TRBJ1-5 | TRBV14 | . | CASSQITGQPQHF | TGTGCCAGCAGCCAAATCACCGGGCAGCCCCAGCATTTT
. | TRBJ2-7 | TRBV29-1 | . | CSGGYTYEQYF | TGCAGCGGGGGATATACCTACGAGCAGTACTTC
. | TRBJ2-7 | TRBV30 | . | CAWARDSAYEQYF | TGTGCCTGGGCCCGGGACTCTGCCTACGAGCAGTACTTC
many | TRBJ2-7 | TRBV5-5 | . | CASSLGSSYEQYF | TGTGCCAGCAGCTTGGGCAGTAGCTACGAGCAGTACTTC
few | TRBJ1-1 | TRBV20-1 | TRBD1 | CSARTTGGTEAFF | TGCAGTGCTAGAACCACAGGGGGCACTGAAGCTTTCTTT